These T cell receptor beta chains were read from a single sample in a study of chemoradiotherapy in HPV16-positive cancers. Assay used: immunoSEQ multiplex PCR; TCRdb lists only in-frame clones, some missing. Of more than 13,000 clones listed, around 88% are singletons. This specimen consisted of blood, obtained from a patient who underwent chemoradiotherapy. These receptors were taken from a human donor with HPV-associated anogenital cancer. The CDR3 runs from the conserved cysteine through the conserved F or W. Fields, in order: CDR3 length, J gene, clone size, V gene, D gene, CDR3 protein. A D gene is named only where the DNA matches it firmly. Clone size appears in some rows only: once, few, many, or a class for an expanded clone.

cdr3_length: 12
j_call: TRBJ1-2
clone_size: -
v_call: TRBV2
d_call: -
cdr3_aa: CASRPDSGGYTF

cdr3_length: 14
j_call: TRBJ2-1
clone_size: -
v_call: TRBV7-9
d_call: -
cdr3_aa: CASSLPEGYNEQFF

cdr3_length: 16
j_call: TRBJ1-5
clone_size: -
v_call: TRBV19
d_call: -
cdr3_aa: CASSTTWSVSNQPQHF

cdr3_length: 13
j_call: TRBJ2-1
clone_size: -
v_call: TRBV28
d_call: TRBD1
cdr3_aa: CASILTGVNEQFF

cdr3_length: 15
j_call: TRBJ1-4
clone_size: -
v_call: TRBV4-1
d_call: TRBD1
cdr3_aa: CASSQGQGSNEKLFF

cdr3_length: 14
j_call: TRBJ1-4
clone_size: few
v_call: TRBV30
d_call: TRBD1
cdr3_aa: CAWSPTGGAEKLFF

cdr3_length: 15
j_call: TRBJ1-3
clone_size: -
v_call: TRBV18
d_call: -
cdr3_aa: CASSPQGRLFSTIYF

cdr3_length: 13
j_call: TRBJ1-2
clone_size: -
v_call: TRBV10-3
d_call: -
cdr3_aa: CATDTGRDYGYTF

cdr3_length: 13
j_call: TRBJ2-7
clone_size: once
v_call: TRBV19
d_call: TRBD2
cdr3_aa: CASSSGRAGEQYF

cdr3_length: 17
j_call: TRBJ1-6
clone_size: -
v_call: TRBV7-2
d_call: -
cdr3_aa: CASSARLRGVKNSPLHF

cdr3_length: 12
j_call: TRBJ2-5
clone_size: -
v_call: TRBV25-1
d_call: -
cdr3_aa: CASTASGETQYF

cdr3_length: 13
j_call: TRBJ2-1
clone_size: medium-sized
v_call: TRBV19
d_call: -
cdr3_aa: CASSISGYNEQFF

cdr3_length: 14
j_call: TRBJ1-2
clone_size: -
v_call: TRBV4-1
d_call: TRBD1
cdr3_aa: CASSPDRTGYGYTF

cdr3_length: 14
j_call: TRBJ1-1
clone_size: -
v_call: TRBV10-3
d_call: -
cdr3_aa: CAISRDYGNTEAFF

cdr3_length: 17
j_call: TRBJ1-1
clone_size: -
v_call: TRBV5-4
d_call: TRBD1
cdr3_aa: CASSFKTGTGGDTEAFF